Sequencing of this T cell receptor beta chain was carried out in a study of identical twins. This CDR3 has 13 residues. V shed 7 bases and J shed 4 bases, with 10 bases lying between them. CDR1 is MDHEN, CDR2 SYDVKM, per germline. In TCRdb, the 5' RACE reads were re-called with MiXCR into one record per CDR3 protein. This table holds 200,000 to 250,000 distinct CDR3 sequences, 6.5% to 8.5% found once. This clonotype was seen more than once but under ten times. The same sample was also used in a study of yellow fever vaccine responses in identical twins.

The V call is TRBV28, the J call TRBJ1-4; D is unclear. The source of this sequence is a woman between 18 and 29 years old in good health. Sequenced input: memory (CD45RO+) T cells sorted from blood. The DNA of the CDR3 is TGTGCCAGCAAATCCACTTTTAATGAAAAACTGTTTTTT. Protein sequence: CASKSTFNEKLFF.